The 2 T cell receptor beta chains given below trace back to one sample, sequenced in a study of T cells in Graves' hyperthyroidism and ophthalmopathy. Amplification yielded TCR beta CDR3 regions, with RNA transcripts as the source. During a first-round RT-PCR of the TCR CDR3, the HTBI primer set was used. TCRdb ran MiXCR on the multiplex PCR reads and lists one entry per CDR3 protein. The data show roughly 700,000 distinct CDR3 sequences, with approximately 40% seen just once and around a third held by the top ten. Sequenced: blood. These receptor sequences come from a woman between 40 and 50 years old with Graves' hyperthyroidism.

This clonotype was found many times. V gene TRBV20-1 combines with J gene TRBJ1-6; no firm D call. V was trimmed by 3 bases and J by 13 bases, leaving 16 bases between them. The CDR3 covers 13 residues. Germline-derived CDR1 and CDR2 are DFQATT and SNEGSKA (reference sequence). The CDR3 region has the DNA TGCAGTGCTAGGGAGCCCGTTAAGAAGCCCCTCCACTTT. Its translation: CSAREPVKKPLHF.

The rearrangement uses TRBV4-3 and TRBJ2-2; D is ambiguous. Germline CDR1 is LGHNA and CDR2 is YSLEER. The ends were cut back, 0 bases at V and 7 bases at J, with 6 bases in the middle. CDR3 length equals 13 residues. CDR3 protein: CASSQDLIGELFF. The DNA of the CDR3 is TGCGCCAGCAGCCAAGATCTTATCGGGGAGCTGTTTTTT.